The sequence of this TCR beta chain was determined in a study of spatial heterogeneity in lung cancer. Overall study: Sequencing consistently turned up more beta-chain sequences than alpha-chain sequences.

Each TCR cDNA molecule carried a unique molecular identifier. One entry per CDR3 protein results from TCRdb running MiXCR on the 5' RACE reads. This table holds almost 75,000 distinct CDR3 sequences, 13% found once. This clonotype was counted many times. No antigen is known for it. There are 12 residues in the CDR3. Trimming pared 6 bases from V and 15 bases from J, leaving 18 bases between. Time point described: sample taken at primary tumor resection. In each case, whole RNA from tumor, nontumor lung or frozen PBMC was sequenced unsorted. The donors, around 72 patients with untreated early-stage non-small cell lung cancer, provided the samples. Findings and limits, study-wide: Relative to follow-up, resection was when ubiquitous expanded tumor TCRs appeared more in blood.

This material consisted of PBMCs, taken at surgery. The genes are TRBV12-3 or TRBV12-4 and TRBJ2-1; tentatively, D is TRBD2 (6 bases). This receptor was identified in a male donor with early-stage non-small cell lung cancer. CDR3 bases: TGTGCCAGCAGATTCGAGGGGACTCCTACGTTCTTC. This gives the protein CASRFEGTPTFF.